The T cell receptor beta chain under discussion was sequenced for a study of blood T cell repertoires in COVID-19 (dated by TCRdb to the early 2020s). Regarding the study in general: Samples covering the acute and convalescent phases of COVID-19 were provided by collaborators in the United States, Italy and Spain. The material from the prospective study consisted of cDNA or gDNA derived from T cells, B-cell-depleted T cells, or PBMCs. Deeply sampled blood TCRbeta repertoires from subjects exposed to, actively infected with, or recovered from COVID-19 were included in the dataset. The repertoires were released in a freely available public database intended as a resource for research on the immune response to SARS-CoV-2. The samples were drawn from the first 160 participants of the ongoing ImmuneRACE study and from 1,254 subjects provided by 6 global collaborators. Sample metadata almost always included a de-identified subject ID, COVID-19 status, age in years and sex. Where available, HLA class I and class II types were taken from metadata supplied by the sample provider and were not determined by assay-based typing. General conclusions and limits of the study: The quantity of clinical and demographic metadata differed by source and by participant and was supplied without curation.

As to this clone: What antigen it recognizes has not been identified. No much larger clone exists at a distance of one base, and base qualities are not known.

Via the germline V gene (reference sequence), CDR1 is LNHDA and CDR2 SQIVND. V is cut back by 4 bases and J by 0 bases, with 16 bases in the junction unmatched. Inclusive of the bounding cysteine and phenylalanine, the CDR3 is 20 residues long. Kept here is only the CDR3 DNA, which spans 60 bases and is read in frame from base 1. TCRbeta CDR3 regions were amplified from genomic DNA using the immunoSEQ Assay, a bias-controlled multiplex PCR. Processing in the source paper ran as follows. Nucleated cell counts per sample were estimated from amplification of reference gene primers within the assay. To quantify the absolute abundance of each unique TCRbeta CDR3 rearrangement, sequence reads were collapsed and filtered. For each sample, productive Simpson clonality was calculated by taking the square root of Simpson's diversity index across productive rearrangements. TCRdb stores this immuneACCESS table with in-frame sequences only. Part of the clones is absent; in the studies checked, under half of the shortfall reflects unresolved V genes, and no reason is known for the rest. V and J calls and clone size are as listed in that table; D and trimming were resolved from the DNA. The sample contains 400,000 to 550,000 clones, around 90% of them found a single time. Of the sample, over 1.5% is held by the ten largest clones.

Participants in the prospective study were enrolled through a virtual design, were aged about 18 to 100 years, and lived in under 25 United States geographic areas. In the prospective study, participants were assigned to cohorts based on the clinical history participants reported in a screening survey and a study questionnaire. Mobile phlebotomists in the prospective study collected whole blood, serum and a nasopharyngeal or oropharyngeal swab from every participant. Additional blood draws and questionnaires over an approximately two-month period could optionally be provided by prospective study participants. Before DNA extraction, prospective study blood samples were shipped either frozen or at room temperature.

This sequence was found in a woman in her late teens or twenties with acute COVID-19. The V and J segments used are TRBV19 and TRBJ1-3; 9 bases in between match TRBD1. The sample comprised PBMCs or T cells enriched from blood (not recorded which). CDR3 reads: CASSTYPGQGKRSSGNTIYF. The nucleotide sequence is given as TGTGCCAGTAGTACGTACCCGGGACAGGGTAAACGGAGCTCTGGAAACACCATATATTTT.